This T cell receptor beta chain was profiled in a study of identical twins (dated by TCRdb to 2015 to 2016). Turning to the overall study: To test whether fetal clonotypes persist, this study deep-sequenced TCR alpha and beta repertoires from monozygotic twins, from unrelated adults of various ages, and from cord blood. To rule out contamination, replicate twin experiments were performed at different times with different library preparation protocols. What the study reported, not specific to this receptor: Invariant T cells such as MAIT and iNKT could partly confound zero-insertion analyses, though diverse VJ usage argued against this for most clonotypes. Excess twin sharing in beta out-of-frame sequences was weaker because fewer shared sequences lowered the signal-to-noise ratio. Conclusions relied on cross-sectional statistical analysis, since the same donors could not be followed over many years. Abundant cord blood beta clonotypes carried fewer insertions; young adult naive repertoires showed a weaker similar trend, while memory repertoires showed none. Out-of-frame TCR alpha sharing in monozygotic twins was systematically underestimated by recombination models, whereas sharing between unrelated individuals was in agreement with the recombination models. Compared with coincidental sharing between unrelated individuals, out-of-frame TCR alpha sequences shared between twins showed an excess of sequences with low generation probability.

Based on the germline V gene, the CDR1 and CDR2 sequences are MGHRA and YSYEKL. V is trimmed back by 3 bases and J by 1 base, and the junction contains 1 base that no gene match accounts for. Including the terminal cysteine and phenylalanine, the CDR3 comprises 15 residues. The entry retains the CDR3 DNA only, 45 bases that are in frame from base 1. Libraries were prepared through 5' RACE. TCRdb records Illumina HiSeq 2000 as the sequencer. A universal primer binding site was introduced by template switching, and a unique molecular identifier was present in the final cDNA, enabling accurate counting of TCR cDNA molecules. First-strand cDNA for TCR alpha and beta chains was synthesized from specific primers in the conserved constant-segment region. To control for contamination, every cDNA library carried two barcodes: a SMART-Mk sample barcode plus Illumina barcodes. TruSeq adapter sequences and Illumina sample barcodes were added in two successive PCR steps. TCR alpha and beta cDNA libraries were sequenced on the Illumina HiSeq platform with custom primers. On the study's bioinformatics: Unique molecular identifiers were extracted from raw reads with MiGEC, and CDR3 positions were determined with MiXCR. Recombination models were inferred per individual with the repgenHMM and IGoR tools using an EM algorithm. The tcR package in R was used for shared clonotype analysis, with sharing normalized by the product of cloneset sizes. Out-of-frame nonproductive sequences were analyzed to study raw recombination free of thymic and clonal selection effects. TCRdb's own reprocessing of the public reads used fastp at Q25 and MiXCR and kept productive beta chains. Each entry is one CDR3 protein sequence, shown with its most common DNA and genes. The V and J calls, along with clone size, are taken from TCRdb and not from the paper's own processing. Across this sample there are about 720,000 distinct CDR3 sequences, with around 8.3% seen only once. The ten largest clones capture around 0.98% of the sample.

All donors were healthy Caucasians. The twin cohort consisted of three pairs of female monozygotic twins, all aged roughly 18 to 30 years. RNA for TCR libraries was isolated from peripheral blood mononuclear cells. Remarks on this clonotype: Its antigen has not been determined. Nothing much larger sits one base from this clone, and base qualities are not available.

This sample was shared with a second study, whose subject was yellow fever vaccine responses in identical twins. The second study's paper adds: The T cell response to vaccination in identical twins was reported by the authors to appear partly convergent and partly personalized. Focusing on identical twins, the study followed the T cell clones that responded to the vaccine, and did so with precision.

The receptor's source is a woman aged 18-29 years in good health. The rearrangement combines TRBV4-1 with TRBJ2-5; 11 junctional bases match TRBD2. The sequenced sample was PBMCs. The CDR3 has the sequence CASSQTSGIQETQYF. The bases read TGCGCCAGCAGCCAGACTAGCGGGATCCAAGAGACCCAGTACTTC.